Included here is one TCR beta chain sequence, with context. This sample is part of a study of cytomegalovirus exposure and HLA in healthy donors. PCR was performed using 60 Vbeta and 13 Jbeta primers. Profiling relied on immunoSEQ multiplex PCR, and the TCRdb table lists in-frame clones only, not all of them. Of around 100,000 clones in the sample, roughly 75% are singletons; the top ten hold 1.5% to 2%. This TCR derives from a woman aged 40 to 55 in good health and CMV-seronegative. What was sequenced was PBMCs.

CDR3 in amino acids: CASSLSKGVAYGYTF. The CDR3 DNA reads TGTGCCAGCAGTTTAAGTAAAGGGGTTGCCTATGGCTACACCTTC. The chain employs TRBV27 and TRBJ1-2; D may be TRBD1 (5 bases). The germline CDR1 and CDR2 sequences are MNHEY and SMNVEV (reference sequence). V was trimmed by 2 bases and J by 4 bases, leaving 14 bases between them. CDR3 size: 15 residues.